Sequencing of this T cell receptor (beta chain) was carried out in a study of blood T cell repertoires in COVID-19. About the research overall: The analysed material was cDNA or gDNA that came from T cells, B-cell-depleted T cells, or PBMCs.

Per the original data handling: Scientists estimated how many nucleated cells there were by amplifying reference gene primers. Here immunoSEQ multiplex PCR was the method, and the copy in TCRdb shows in-frame clones only, minus some. The V and J calls and the clone size are those of that table, but D and trimming were determined from the DNA. The data show some 30,000 clones, with around 84% seen just once and 13% held by the top ten. Germline loops: CDR1 KGHSY, CDR2 FQNENV. Trimming took off 4 bases at V and 2 bases at J, with 14 bases between the two ends. The CDR3 contains 15 residues. Sequencing used peripheral blood. The chain joins TRBV16 to TRBJ1-2; D is ambiguous. This sequence originates from a human donor in a cohort sampled during active COVID-19. CDR3 sequence: CASSLNQAFNYGYTF. In DNA, the CDR3 is TGTGCCAGCAGCCTAAATCAGGCCTTCAACTATGGCTACACCTTC.